Below, 15 T cell receptor beta chains from the same sample are listed, as sequenced in a study of cytomegalovirus exposure and HLA in healthy donors. The primer mix had 60 Vbeta and 13 Jbeta primers. Measured with immunoSEQ multiplex PCR; TCRdb has only the in-frame clones, and not every one. This sample carries fewer than 110,000 clones, 76% of them seen once, and the ten largest clones take over 9%. Sequencing input: PBMCs. Receptors originate from a woman aged 18-29 years in good health and CMV-seropositive.

The chain has TRBV29-1 and TRBJ2-5; D may be TRBD2 (6 bases). V lost 6 bases to trimming and J lost 5 bases, with 7 bases between them. This CDR3 has 10 amino acids. Germline assignment: CDR1 SQVTM and CDR2 ANQGSEA. CDR3 nucleotides: TGCAGCGTGGCGGGGGAGACCCAGTACTTC. Translating it yields CSVAGETQYF.

The chain employs TRBV6-1 and TRBJ1-1; no firm D call. This CDR3 has 14 amino acids. V lost 4 bases and J lost 0, with 9 bases in between. Per the germline V gene, CDR1 is MNHNS and CDR2 is SASEGT. The CDR3 spells CASSVGGMNTEAFF. For the CDR3, the DNA is TGTGCCAGCAGTGTCGGAGGGATGAACACTGAAGCTTTCTTT.

The V gene is TRBV27, the J gene TRBJ1-5, with 9 bases matching TRBD1. The V gene's germline CDR1 is MNHEY and CDR2 SMNVEV (reference sequence). The CDR3 runs 15 residues. V trimming: 5 bases; J trimming: 5 bases; junction bases outside the gene matches: 7. In DNA, the CDR3 is TGTGCCAGCAGTCCGCGGGACAGGGTACATCAGCCCCAGCATTTT. As protein: CASSPRDRVHQPQHF.

The chain recombines TRBV5-1 with TRBJ1-1; 7 bases line up with TRBD1. The ends lost 2 bases at V and 0 bases at J; junction bases unmatched: 4. The CDR3 is 15 residues long. Germline V CDR1 and CDR2: SGHRS, YFSETQ. CDR3: CASSFTGTVNTEAFF. CDR3 DNA: TGCGCCAGCAGCTTTACCGGGACAGTGAACACTGAAGCTTTCTTT.

This clone was recorded a few times. This sequence joins TRBV6-6 and TRBJ1-1; D not certain. The CDR3 length is 11 residues. The germline gives CDR1 MNHNY, CDR2 SVGAGI (reference sequence). V lost 9 bases to trimming and J lost 4 bases, with 9 bases between them. CDR3 region: CASGRGTEAFF. Written as DNA, the CDR3 is TGTGCCAGTGGCCGCGGCACTGAAGCTTTCTTT.

This clone was seen once. V usage is TRBV5-8 and J usage is TRBJ2-7, with 12 bases identical to TRBD1. The CDR3 contains 15 residues. The V segment lost 4 bases and the J segment 7 bases; nucleotides outside the gene matches: 9. Germline V gene sequence: CDR1 SGHTS, CDR2 YDEGEE. For the CDR3, the DNA is TGTGCCAGCAGCCTGGGACAGGGGGCTTTATGGGAGCAGTACTTC. Translating gives CASSLGQGALWEQYF.

V gene TRBV5-1 combines with J gene TRBJ2-7; no clear D gene. Germline CDR1 and CDR2: SGHRS and YFSETQ. Trimming removed 0 bases at V and 1 base at J, with 8 bases between. This CDR3 is 14 amino acids long. This CDR3 reads CASSLGATSYEQYF. The CDR3 DNA is TGCGCCAGCAGCTTGGGGGCAACTTCCTACGAGCAGTACTTC.

This clone showed up just a few times. V gene TRBV7-9 combines with J gene TRBJ1-4, with D hard to call. This CDR3 spans 14 amino acids. V lost 2 bases to trimming and J lost 4 bases, with 8 bases between them. Germline V gene lookup returns CDR1 SEHNR and CDR2 FQNEAQ (reference sequence). The DNA for the CDR3 is TGTGCCAGCAGCTTACGGGAAGTTAATGAAAAACTGTTTTTT. It encodes CASSLREVNEKLFF.

V is TRBV11-1 and J is TRBJ2-3, with TRBD2 matching 8 bases. J lost 5 bases, V lost 5 bases, and 12 bases had no gene match. Germline CDR1 reads SGHAT; CDR2 reads FQDESV (reference sequence). The CDR3 consists of 16 residues. CDR3 nucleotides: TGTGCCAGCAGCCCCGCGGCGGGGGGTCGGGGAGATACGCAGTATTTT. Protein: CASSPAAGGRGDTQYF.

This clone was picked up a small number of times. The CDR3 loop is CASSPPGTDTQYF. The CDR3, as DNA: TGTGCCAGCAGTCCCCCGGGCACAGATACGCAGTATTTT. The J gene is TRBJ2-3, the V gene TRBV28; no reliable D call. Per the germline V gene, CDR1 is MDHEN and CDR2 is SYDVKM. The CDR3 has 13 residues. V lost 5 bases, J lost 1 base, and 7 bases lay in between. The variable domain in full, with the rest retrieved from reference TRBV28 and TRBJ2-3, is DVKVTQSSRYLVKRTGEKVFLECVQDMDHENMFWYRQDPGLGLRLIYFSYDVKMKEKGDIPEGYSVSREKKERFSLILESASTNQTSMYLCASSPPGTDTQYFGPGTRLTVL.

The rearrangement joins TRBV14 to TRBJ2-5; TRBD2 aligns across 10 bases. CDR3 length equals 17 residues. CDR1 and CDR2 from the germline V gene are SGHDN and FVKESK. The V segment lost 1 base and the J segment 5 bases; nucleotides outside the gene matches: 10. The CDR3 spells CASSQVAGGKGRETQYF. DNA of the CDR3: TGTGCCAGCAGCCAAGTAGCGGGAGGCAAAGGGCGGGAGACCCAGTACTTC.

The chain recombines TRBV4-3 with TRBJ2-1, with D possibly TRBD2 on 6 matching bases. From germline, CDR1 is LGHNA and CDR2 YSLEER. This CDR3 has 16 residues. The V end lost 2 bases, the J end lost 0 bases, and 11 bases lay between the germline ends. The CDR3 region is CASSQKLGGSYNEQFF. CDR3 DNA: TGCGCCAGCAGCCAAAAGCTCGGGGGCTCCTACAATGAGCAGTTCTTC.

This chain uses TRBV11-1 with TRBJ1-5, with D perhaps matching TRBD1 (6 bases). CDR3 length: 14 residues. Germline CDR1 is SGHAT and CDR2 is FQDESV (reference sequence). Trimming cost V 5 bases and J 1 base, with 9 bases left between them. The CDR3, as DNA: TGTGCCAGCAGCCGAACAGGGAGCAATCAGCCCCAGCATTTT. Translating it yields CASSRTGSNQPQHF.

This clone was counted between two and nine times. The V call is TRBV6-6, the J call TRBJ1-1; no reliable D call. With 0 bases removed from V and 1 base from J, the gap between germline ends came to 6 bases. From germline, CDR1 is MNHNY and CDR2 SVGAGI (reference sequence). The CDR3 length is 14 residues. The CDR3 here is CASSYSEGNTEAFF. CDR3 DNA sequence: TGTGCCAGCAGTTACTCGGAGGGGAACACTGAAGCTTTCTTT.

The chain combines TRBV7-6 with TRBJ2-2; 11 nucleotides match TRBD2. Germline CDR1 SGHVS, CDR2 FNYEAQ. The CDR3 consists of 18 residues. After removal of 5 bases from V and 0 bases from J, the junction contained 8 bases not matched to a gene. CDR3 DNA sequence: TGTGCCAGCAGCCTCGTGCTAGCGGGGGGTTCGAACACCGGGGAGCTGTTTTTT. This gives the protein CASSLVLAGGSNTGELFF.